Listed here is a single TCR beta chain. What antigen it recognizes has not been identified. Base-call qualities are not available, and no considerably larger clone is one nucleotide away. Each collaborating institution followed its own protocols to collect whole blood in K2EDTA tubes. For TCRbeta analysis, collaborators shipped samples as frozen whole blood, isolated PBMCs, or DNA extracted from either of those sample types. These data are taken from a study of blood T cell repertoires in COVID-19 (dated by TCRdb to about 2020). Regarding the study in general: The collaborator samples originated in the United States, Italy and Spain and spanned the acute and convalescent phases of COVID-19. Subjects who had been exposed to COVID-19, were actively infected with it, or had recovered from it provided the deeply sampled blood TCRbeta repertoires that made up the dataset. Sample metadata almost always included a de-identified subject ID, COVID-19 status, age in years and sex. The prospective study material was composed of cDNA or gDNA derived from T cells, B-cell-depleted T cells, or PBMCs. The repertoires were made available in a free public database intended to serve as a resource for research on the immune response to SARS-CoV-2. Where available, HLA class I and class II types were obtained from metadata supplied by the sample provider rather than from assay-based typing. Samples came from the ongoing ImmuneRACE study (first 160 participants) plus 1,254 subjects from 6 global collaborators.

Trimming costs V 2 bases and J 0 bases, and their ends lie 11 bases apart. CDR1 and CDR2, looked up from the germline V gene, are SGHDN and FVKESK. Counted from cysteine to phenylalanine, this CDR3 has 15 amino acids. Only CDR3 DNA is held: 45 bases, read in frame from base 1. TCRbeta CDR3 regions were amplified from genomic DNA by means of the immunoSEQ Assay, a bias-controlled multiplex PCR. The authors processed their data as follows. Nucleated cell counts per sample were estimated from amplification of reference gene primers within the assay. To quantify the absolute abundance of each unique TCRbeta CDR3 rearrangement, sequence reads were collapsed and filtered. Productive Simpson clonality was computed per sample as the square root of Simpson's diversity index over productive rearrangements. TCRdb limited this immuneACCESS table to in-frame rearrangements with V and J called. A share of clones is missing; checked studies link under half to unresolved V genes, and the rest is unexplained. The D gene and trimming were derived from the DNA, and the V and J assignments and clone size from that table. The sample table holds roughly 100,000 clones, of which about 83% were seen once. The ten largest clonotypes hold about a tenth of the sample.

General findings and caveats noted by the study authors: The amount of clinical and demographic metadata varied by source and participant and was provided uncurated.

The chain is made from TRBV14 and TRBJ2-7; the D gene identity is not certain. The sequencing input was peripheral blood. The sequence was collected from a man in his forties with active or convalescent COVID-19. The nucleotides read TGTGCCAGCAGCCAATATCTCCTTAGCTCCTACGAGCAGTACTTC. The resulting protein is CASSQYLLSSYEQYF.